This T cell receptor (beta chain) was observed in a study of response to subunit inactivated influenza vaccine. This clonotype occurred many times. Its antigen is not known. TCRdb ran MiXCR on the RT-PCR reads and lists one entry per CDR3 protein. The table has hundreds of thousands of distinct CDR3 sequences, 15% to 19% seen once. This CDR3 has 11 amino acids. CDR1 SQVTM and CDR2 ANQGSEA come from the germline V gene. Trimming left V 6 bases short and J 6 bases short, with 12 bases between. General study findings and limits: Authors suggested that a seasonal influenza vaccination recruits few new T cells each time.

This rearrangement joins TRBV29-1 to TRBJ2-7, with D unclear. Sequences were derived from PBMCs from blood, sampled roughly 12 days after vaccination. The TCR originated in a man aged 50 to 60 who received an inactivated influenza vaccine. The CDR3 DNA is TGCAGCGTGAACAGACAAGGCGAGCAGTACTTC. Protein: CSVNRQGEQYF.